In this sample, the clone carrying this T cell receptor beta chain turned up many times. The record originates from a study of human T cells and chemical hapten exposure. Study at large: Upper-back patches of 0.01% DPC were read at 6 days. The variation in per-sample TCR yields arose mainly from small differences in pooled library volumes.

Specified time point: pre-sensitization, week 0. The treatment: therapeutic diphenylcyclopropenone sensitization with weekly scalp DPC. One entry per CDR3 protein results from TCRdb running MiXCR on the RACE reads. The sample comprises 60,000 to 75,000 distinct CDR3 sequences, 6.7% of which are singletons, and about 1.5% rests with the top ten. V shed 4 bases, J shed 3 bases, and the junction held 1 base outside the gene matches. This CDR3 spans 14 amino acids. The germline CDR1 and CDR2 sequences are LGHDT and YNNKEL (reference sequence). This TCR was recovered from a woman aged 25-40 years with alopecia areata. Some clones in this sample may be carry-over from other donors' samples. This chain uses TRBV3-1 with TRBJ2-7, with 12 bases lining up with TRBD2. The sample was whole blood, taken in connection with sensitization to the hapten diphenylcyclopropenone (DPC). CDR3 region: CASSPTSGGYEQYF. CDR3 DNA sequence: TGTGCCAGCAGCCCGACTAGCGGGGGCTACGAGCAGTACTTC.